The rows below give T cell receptor beta chains drawn from one sample of a study of T cell responses to AZD1222 COVID-19 vaccine. Sequencing was performed with immunoSEQ multiplex PCR; in TCRdb, only in-frame clones are kept and a portion is missing. Among 95,000 to 130,000 clones, 85% to 95% were seen once, and the ten largest hold over 2.5%. Sequencing was performed on peripheral blood, taken on day 0 of AZD1222 vaccination. Receptors originate from an adult in good health. CDR3s include the opening cysteine and the closing phenylalanine or tryptophan. The order of the fields is V gene, clone size, D gene, J gene, CDR3 DNA, CDR3 protein. D genes are given only for firm matches. Only some rows state a clone size, as once, few, many or a class for expanded clones.

V: TRBV6-1
size: .
D: .
J: TRBJ1-3
DNA: TGTGCCAGCAGTGAAAGGGCTTCCTACAGAAACACCATATATTTT
CDR3: CASSERASYRNTIYF

V: TRBV6-1
size: once
D: .
J: TRBJ1-4
DNA: TGTGCCAGCAGTGAAGCGCACCTAGTGGAGGAAAAACTGTTTTTT
CDR3: CASSEAHLVEEKLFF

V: TRBV11-1
size: once
D: .
J: TRBJ2-7
DNA: TGTGCCAGCAGCTTTGGGTGGACCTACGAGCAGTACTTC
CDR3: CASSFGWTYEQYF

V: TRBV6-1
size: .
D: .
J: TRBJ1-1
DNA: TGTGCCAGCAGTGTTAGGCAACTAGGTGGCGGAAACACTGAAGCTTTCTTT
CDR3: CASSVRQLGGGNTEAFF

V: TRBV2
size: .
D: TRBD2
J: TRBJ2-7
DNA: TGTGCCAGCAGTGGAATATCCAGGCAGGCCGAGGGGAGGGAGTACTTC
CDR3: CASSGISRQAEGREYF

V: TRBV12-3/TRBV12-4
size: .
D: .
J: TRBJ2-7
DNA: TGTGCCAGCAGTTTCAGTGCTGAAGGGGCGCAGTACTTC
CDR3: CASSFSAEGAQYF

V: TRBV6-5
size: .
D: .
J: TRBJ2-5
DNA: TGTGCCAGCAGGCGACTAGTCCGCGAGACCCAGTACTTC
CDR3: CASRRLVRETQYF

V: TRBV11-2
size: .
D: TRBD1
J: TRBJ2-7
DNA: TGTGCCAGCAGCTCCCTTGATAACAGACAGGGGGAGCAGTACTTC
CDR3: CASSSLDNRQGEQYF

V: TRBV3-1/TRBV3-2
size: .
D: .
J: TRBJ2-3
DNA: TGTGCCAGCAGCCAATTCATTACAGATACGCAGTATTTT
CDR3: CASSQFITDTQYF

V: TRBV2
size: .
D: TRBD1
J: TRBJ1-2
DNA: TGTGCCAGCATCCGGCAGGGGGCTGACTATGGCTACACCTTC
CDR3: CASIRQGADYGYTF